The sample holds a few counts of the clone carrying this T cell receptor beta chain. There are 13 residues in the CDR3. The V end was cut by 5 bases, the J end by 9 bases, with 13 bases between. Germline lookup yields CDR1 KGHDR and CDR2 SFDVKD. This entry is derived from a study of T-cell memory formation after mild COVID-19. From the 5' RACE reads, TCRdb called clonotypes with MiXCR, one entry per CDR3 protein. Here the sample spans 300,000 or so distinct CDR3 sequences, approximately 15% being singletons. The TCR was taken from a man between 18 and 35 years old who had mild COVID-19 (a few samples of this study predate the infection). Cell type and time point are not known. The sample was PBMCs or a T cell subset sorted from them (not recorded which). The V and J genes are TRBV24-1 and TRBJ1-5; possibly TRBD1 for D (5 bases). CDR3 loop: CATSAMGGTPQHF. In DNA form, the CDR3 reads TGTGCCACCAGTGCCATGGGGGGAACGCCCCAGCATTTT.